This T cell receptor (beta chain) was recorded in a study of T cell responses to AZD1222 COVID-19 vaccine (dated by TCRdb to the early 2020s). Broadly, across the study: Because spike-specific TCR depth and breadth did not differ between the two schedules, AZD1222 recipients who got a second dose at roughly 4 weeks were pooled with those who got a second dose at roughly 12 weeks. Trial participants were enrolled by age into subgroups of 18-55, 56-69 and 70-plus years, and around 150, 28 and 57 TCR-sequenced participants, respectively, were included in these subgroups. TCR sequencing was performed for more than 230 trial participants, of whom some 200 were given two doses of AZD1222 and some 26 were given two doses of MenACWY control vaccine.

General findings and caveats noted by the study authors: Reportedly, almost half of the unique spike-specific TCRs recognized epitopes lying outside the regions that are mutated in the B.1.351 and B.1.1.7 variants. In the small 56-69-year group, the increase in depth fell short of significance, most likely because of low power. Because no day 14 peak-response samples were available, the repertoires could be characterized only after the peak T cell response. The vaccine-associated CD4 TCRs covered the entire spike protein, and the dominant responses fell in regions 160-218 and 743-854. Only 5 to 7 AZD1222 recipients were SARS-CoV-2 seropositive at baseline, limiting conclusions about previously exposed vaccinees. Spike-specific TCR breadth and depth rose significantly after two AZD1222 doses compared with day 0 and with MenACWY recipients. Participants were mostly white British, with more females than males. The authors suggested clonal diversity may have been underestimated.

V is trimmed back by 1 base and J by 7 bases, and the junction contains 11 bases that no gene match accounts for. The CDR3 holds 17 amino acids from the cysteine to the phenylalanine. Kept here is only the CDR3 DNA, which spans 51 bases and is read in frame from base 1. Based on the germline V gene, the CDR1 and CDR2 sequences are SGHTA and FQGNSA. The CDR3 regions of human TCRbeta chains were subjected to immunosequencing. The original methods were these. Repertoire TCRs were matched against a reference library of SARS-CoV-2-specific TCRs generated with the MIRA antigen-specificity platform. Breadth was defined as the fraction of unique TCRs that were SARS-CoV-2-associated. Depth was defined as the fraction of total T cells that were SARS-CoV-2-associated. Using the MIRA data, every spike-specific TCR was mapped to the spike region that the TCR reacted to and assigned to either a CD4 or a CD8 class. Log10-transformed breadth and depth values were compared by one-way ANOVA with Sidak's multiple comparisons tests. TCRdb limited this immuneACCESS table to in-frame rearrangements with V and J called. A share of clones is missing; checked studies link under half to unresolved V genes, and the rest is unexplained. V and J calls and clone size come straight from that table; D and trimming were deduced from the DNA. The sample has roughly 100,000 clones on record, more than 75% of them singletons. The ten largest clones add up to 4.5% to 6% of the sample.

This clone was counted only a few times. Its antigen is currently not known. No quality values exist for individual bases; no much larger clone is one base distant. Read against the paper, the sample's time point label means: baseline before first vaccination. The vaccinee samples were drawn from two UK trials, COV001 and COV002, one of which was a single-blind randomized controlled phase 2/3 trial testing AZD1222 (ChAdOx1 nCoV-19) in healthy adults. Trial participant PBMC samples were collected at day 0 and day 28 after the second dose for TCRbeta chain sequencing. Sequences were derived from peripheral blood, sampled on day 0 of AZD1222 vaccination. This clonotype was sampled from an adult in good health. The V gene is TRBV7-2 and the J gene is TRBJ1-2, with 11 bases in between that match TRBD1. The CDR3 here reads CASSLDGLGTGGFGYTF. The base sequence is TGTGCCAGCAGCTTAGATGGTTTGGGGACAGGGGGATTTGGCTACACCTTC.